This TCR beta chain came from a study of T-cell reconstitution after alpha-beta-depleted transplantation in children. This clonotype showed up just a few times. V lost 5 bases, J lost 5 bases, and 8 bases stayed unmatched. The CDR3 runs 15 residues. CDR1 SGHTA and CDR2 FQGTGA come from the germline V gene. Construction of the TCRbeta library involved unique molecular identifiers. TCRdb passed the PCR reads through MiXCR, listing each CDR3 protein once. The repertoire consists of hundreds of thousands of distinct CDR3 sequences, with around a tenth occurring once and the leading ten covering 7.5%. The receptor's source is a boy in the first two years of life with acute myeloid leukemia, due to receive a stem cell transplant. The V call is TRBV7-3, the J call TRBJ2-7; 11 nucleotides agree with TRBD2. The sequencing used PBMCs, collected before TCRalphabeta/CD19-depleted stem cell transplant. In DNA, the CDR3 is TGTGCCAGCAGCCTCGTGACTAGCGGGATAGACGAGCAGTACTTC. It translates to CASSLVTSGIDEQYF.